What follows are 21 T cell receptor beta chains derived from one specimen sequenced in a study of blood T cells in healthy people across ages. The authors ran a second PCR of 7 to 11 cycles using a sample-barcoded 5' primer and a J-beta primer mix. TCRdb fed the 5' RACE reads into MiXCR, producing one record per CDR3 protein. The sample has roughly 1.4 million distinct CDR3 sequences; roughly 59% are singletons. What was sequenced was blood. The receptor set was obtained from a man aged 18 to 29 in good health.

This sequence joins TRBV6-5 and TRBJ2-5, with 8 positions matching TRBD2. The J call is in doubt because the DNA end fits TRBJ2-7 better. Germline-derived CDR1 and CDR2 are MNHEY and SVGAGI. The length of the CDR3 is 13 residues. The CDR3: CASRVLAGNEQYF. Written as DNA, the CDR3 is TGTGCCAGCAGGGTGCTAGCGGGCAACGAGCAGTACTTC.

This chain links TRBV10-3 with TRBJ1-5; tentatively, D is TRBD1 (5 bases). This CDR3 region has 16 residues. Trimming shortened V by 2 bases and J by 11 bases, and 22 bases separated the two germline ends. The germline V gene encodes CDR1 ENHRY and CDR2 SYGVKD. CDR3 coding DNA: TGTGCCATCAGTGAGCCCCAAGGGGCAAGTCCGGGCGCCCAGCATTTT. It encodes CAISEPQGASPGAQHF.

The chain couples TRBV3-1 to TRBJ2-1; a possible D gene is TRBD2 (6 bases). Germline loops: CDR1 LGHDT, CDR2 YNNKEL (reference sequence). The V end lost 7 bases, the J end lost 0 bases, and 16 bases lay between the germline ends. The CDR3 is made up of 16 amino acids. The CDR3 DNA is TGTGCCAGCACCAGAGTTAGGGACTTCTCCTACAATGAGCAGTTCTTC. Protein: CASTRVRDFSYNEQFF.

The rearrangement links TRBV7-9 to TRBJ1-6; tentatively, D is TRBD1 (6 bases). V was pared by 11 bases and J by 8 bases, with 13 bases between. Germline CDR1 is SEHNR and CDR2 is FQNEAQ (reference sequence). The CDR3 consists of 12 residues. CDR3 sequence reads: CAGGKGDSPLHF. In DNA, the CDR3 is TGTGCCGGGGGAAAGGGGGATTCACCCCTCCACTTT.

Only a few counts were recorded for this clonotype. V is TRBV5-1 and J is TRBJ2-1; 8 bases are a match to TRBD1. The CDR3 length is 19 residues. Germline assignment: CDR1 SGHRS and CDR2 YFSETQ. V was clipped by 4 bases and J by 4 bases; unmatched bases: 19. The CDR3 coding sequence is TGCGCCAGCAGCGACCGGGACAGGCAGCATCGAGACACTTACAATGAGCAGTTCTTC. It is translated as CASSDRDRQHRDTYNEQFF.

The rearrangement links TRBV5-1 to TRBJ2-7; D is uncertain. The end of the DNA fits TRBJ2-5 better, so the J call may be wrong. Germline V gene lookup returns CDR1 SGHRS and CDR2 YFSETQ. This CDR3 is built from 15 residues. CDR3 sequence: CASSFPGLRQETQYF. CDR3 in DNA: TGCGCCAGCAGCTTCCCCGGGCTTCGGCAAGAGACCCAGTACTTC.

The chain combines TRBV6-2 or TRBV6-3 with TRBJ2-1; 12 bases align to TRBD1. The CDR3 consists of 16 residues. Germline V gives CDR1 MNHEY, CDR2 SVGEGT. The J segment lost 8 bases and the V segment lost 4 bases, leaving 9 bases of the junction unmatched. Written as DNA, the CDR3 is TGTGCCAGCAGTTGTGACCGGGACAGGGGGCGCGATGAGCAGTTCTTC. It translates to CASSCDRDRGRDEQFF.

The DNA of the CDR3 is TGCAGTGCTAGAGATTTAGACGGAACCGGGGAGCTGTTTTTT. This codes for CSARDLDGTGELFF. The chain is built from TRBV20-1 and TRBJ2-2; D gene ambiguous. Trimming removed 0 bases from V and 5 bases from J, with 10 bases in between. This CDR3 region has 14 residues. Germline-derived CDR1 and CDR2 are DFQATT and SNEGSKA (reference sequence).

The genes are TRBV20-1 and TRBJ1-2; 8 bases are a match to TRBD1. CDR1 is DFQATT and CDR2 is SNEGSKA in the germline V gene (reference sequence). Germline trimming cut 0 bases from V and 3 bases from J; bases unmatched to any gene: 6. The CDR3 sequence is 15 residues long. The CDR3 reads CSARETGVRYYGYTF. CDR3 coding DNA: TGCAGTGCTAGAGAGACAGGGGTCCGGTACTATGGCTACACCTTC.

The V call is TRBV20-1, the J call TRBJ2-3; D gene ambiguous. This CDR3 contains 17 residues. Per the germline V gene, CDR1 is DFQATT and CDR2 is SNEGSKA (reference sequence). Trimming took off 3 bases at V and 4 bases at J, with 23 bases between the two ends. In DNA, the CDR3 is TGCAGTGCTAGCGGTGGGGTTGAGGAAGCGCCCCCAGATACGCAGTATTTT. The encoded protein is CSASGGVEEAPPDTQYF.

The chain is built from TRBV20-1 and TRBJ2-5, with D tentatively TRBD2 (6 bases). The end of the DNA aligns better with TRBJ2-7, so the J call may be wrong. CDR1 is DFQATT and CDR2 is SNEGSKA in the germline V gene (reference sequence). The length of the CDR3 is 12 residues. As DNA, the CDR3 is TGCAGTGCTAGAGATGAGGAGGGCGAGCAGTACTTC. Its protein is CSARDEEGEQYF.

This clonotype was seen only a few times. This chain joins TRBV20-1 and TRBJ2-7; D not resolved. The CDR3 is 13 residues long. V was pared by 6 bases and J by 2 bases, with 14 bases between. Germline assignment: CDR1 DFQATT and CDR2 SNEGSKA (reference sequence). Here the CDR3 DNA reads TGCAGTGCAAACCGGGCCCGCACCTACGAGCAGTACTTC. Residues: CSANRARTYEQYF.

The chain has TRBV9 and TRBJ2-1, with D possibly called TRBD1 or TRBD2 (6 bases each). CDR1 is SGDLS, CDR2 YYNGEE, per germline. Trimming pared 3 bases from V and 3 bases from J, leaving 10 bases between. This CDR3 has 14 amino acids. CDR3 in amino acids: CASSARGRYNEQFF. CDR3 coding DNA: TGTGCCAGCAGCGCCCGGGGGCGCTACAATGAGCAGTTCTTC.

The chain recombines TRBV29-1 with TRBJ1-2; 12 bases line up with TRBD1. The CDR3 covers 15 residues. V shed 2 bases, J shed 7 bases, and the junction held 8 bases outside the gene matches. Germline CDR1 SQVTM, CDR2 ANQGSEA. CDR3 amino acids: CSVETPGQGAAGYTF. In nucleotides, the CDR3 is TGCAGCGTTGAAACCCCGGGACAGGGGGCGGCTGGCTACACCTTC. The whole variable domain, filled in from reference TRBV29-1 and TRBJ1-2, reads SAVISQKPSRDICQRGTSLTIQCQVDSQVTMMFWYRQQPGQSLTLIATANQGSEATYESGFVIDKFPISRPNLTFSTLTVSNMSPEDSSIYLCSVETPGQGAAGYTFGSGTRLTVV.

This clonotype occurred once. This chain joins TRBV14 and TRBJ2-3; D is perhaps TRBD2 (5 bases). There are 17 residues in the CDR3. Trimming removed 1 base from V and 5 bases from J, with 19 bases in between. Germline-derived CDR1 and CDR2 are SGHDN and FVKESK. DNA for the CDR3: TGTGCCAGCAGCCAAGGTTATCCTAGCAAATTAATAGATACGCAGTATTTT. Its translation: CASSQGYPSKLIDTQYF.

This clonotype appeared a few times. The chain links TRBV12-3 or TRBV12-4 to TRBJ2-6; D ambiguous. The CDR3 has 14 residues. The V and J ends lost 6 bases and 4 bases respectively, with 10 bases between them. This CDR3 is CASRTIRGANVLTF. The CDR3 nucleotides are TGTGCCAGCAGAACGATTCGGGGGGCCAACGTCCTGACTTTC.

The chain joins TRBV6-5 to TRBJ1-2; D is perhaps TRBD1 (5 bases). CDR3 length: 15 residues. The germline gives CDR1 MNHEY, CDR2 SVGAGI. V gave up 0 bases and J gave up 4 bases, with 12 bases separating them. The CDR3 here is CASSYSRGGSYGYTF. Written as DNA, the CDR3 is TGTGCCAGCAGTTACTCGCGGGGCGGTAGCTATGGCTACACCTTC.

The rearrangement joins TRBV6-6 to TRBJ1-1; D possibly corresponds to TRBD1 (5 bases). CDR1 and CDR2 (germline): MNHNY, SVGAGI (reference sequence). V was clipped by 0 bases and J by 2 bases, with 13 bases between them. The CDR3 is 16 residues long. The DNA of the CDR3 is TGTGCCAGCAGTTACTCGCTCCCGGGGCCCAACACTGAAGCTTTCTTT. Encoded protein: CASSYSLPGPNTEAFF.

This clonotype was observed a few times. The chain uses TRBV2 and TRBJ2-5; D is unresolved. CDR1 and CDR2 (germline): SNHLY, FYNNEI. V was shortened by 7 bases and J by 2 bases, with 20 bases between the two germline ends. CDR3 length equals 16 residues. The CDR3: CASNLRLGRSQETQYF. DNA of the CDR3: TGTGCCAGCAACCTCAGACTCGGGCGGTCACAAGAGACCCAGTACTTC.

The chain uses TRBV28 and TRBJ1-6; D gene unclear. Per germline, CDR1 MDHEN and CDR2 SYDVKM. V lost 4 bases and J lost 8, with 18 bases in between. The CDR3 totals 16 residues. The CDR3, as DNA: TGTGCCAGCAGTTACCCCGGAAGCGAGGAATATTCACCCCTCCACTTT. Translated: CASSYPGSEEYSPLHF.

The chain is built from TRBV10-1 and TRBJ2-7, with D perhaps TRBD2 (6 bases). With 3 bases removed from V and 0 bases from J, the gap between germline ends came to 12 bases. The germline V gene has CDR1 WNHNN and CDR2 SYGVQD (reference sequence). The CDR3 runs 15 residues. CDR3 coding DNA: TGCGCCAGCAGTGACATGGCGGGAAGCTCCTACGAGCAGTACTTC. Protein: CASSDMAGSSYEQYF.